This T cell receptor (beta chain) was identified in a study of T cell responses to AZD1222 COVID-19 vaccine. The study's findings and limits: Vaccine-associated CD4 TCRs spanned spike, dominant at 160-218 and 743-854. Baseline serology detected seropositivity in only five or six AZD1222 recipients.

The CDR3 covers 16 residues. Trimming stripped 5 bases from V and 5 bases from J, with 21 bases between. The V gene's germline CDR1 is SEHNR and CDR2 FQNEAQ (reference sequence). Sequencing was performed with immunoSEQ multiplex PCR; in TCRdb, only in-frame clones are kept and a portion is missing. The data show approximately 190,000 clones, around 93% seen once. About this clone itself: Its antigen is as yet unknown.

The TCR comes from an adult in good health. The specimen was peripheral blood, collected on day 0 of AZD1222 vaccination. This sequence joins TRBV7-9 and TRBJ2-5; the D is unclear. DNA of the CDR3: TGTGCCAGCAGCCCCCTTTGGAAGGGCCGTATCGAGACCCAGTACTTC. Protein: CASSPLWKGRIETQYF.